A single T cell receptor (beta chain) is shown here with its context. The target antigen is unknown. These data belong to a study of cytomegalovirus exposure and HLA in healthy donors. Study as a whole: Findings of an earlier analysis included some 120 million unique TCR beta sequences from some 180 million T cells. Study results and limitations: In a later analysis, at a false discovery rate of 0.05, 15,000 to 20,000 TCR beta sequences were associated with HLA alleles.

The CDR3 extends over 15 amino acids. Germline V gene sequence: CDR1 PRHDT, CDR2 FYEKMQ (reference sequence). The V end was cut by 5 bases, the J end by 8 bases, with 20 bases between. PCR employed 60 Vbeta and 13 Jbeta primers. Sequencing was performed with immunoSEQ multiplex PCR; in TCRdb, only in-frame clones are kept and a portion is missing. This table has more than 70,000 clones, around 80% appearing once. This clonotype was sampled from a man aged 25-45 years in good health and CMV-seropositive. V usage is TRBV13 and J usage is TRBJ2-3; a weak D match, TRBD1 (7 bases). Sequencing input: PBMCs. In nucleotides, the CDR3 is TGTGCCAGCAGCCTTGACAGGGACGGCGGGATTACGCAGTATTTT. It encodes CASSLDRDGGITQYF.